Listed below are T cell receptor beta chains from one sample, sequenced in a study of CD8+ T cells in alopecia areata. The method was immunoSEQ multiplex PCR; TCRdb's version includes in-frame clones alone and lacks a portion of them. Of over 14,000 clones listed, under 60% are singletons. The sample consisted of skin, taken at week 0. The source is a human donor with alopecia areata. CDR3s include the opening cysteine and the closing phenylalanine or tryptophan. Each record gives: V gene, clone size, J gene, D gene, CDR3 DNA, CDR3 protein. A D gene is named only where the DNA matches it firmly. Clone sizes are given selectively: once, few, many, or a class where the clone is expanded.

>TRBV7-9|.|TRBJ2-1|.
TGTGCCAGCAGCTTGGCGGGACCTCCCCATGAGCAGTTCTTC
CASSLAGPPHEQFF
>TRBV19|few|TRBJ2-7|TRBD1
TGTGCCAGTAGTATCCAGACAGGGTCCTACGAGCAGTACTTC
CASSIQTGSYEQYF
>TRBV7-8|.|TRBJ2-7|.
TGTGCCAGCAGCCCCCTCCGGGCCGAGCGGCAGTACTTC
CASSPLRAERQYF
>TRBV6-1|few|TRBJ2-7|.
TGTGCCAGCACATACACAGCGAGCTCCTACGAGCAGTACTTC
CASTYTASSYEQYF
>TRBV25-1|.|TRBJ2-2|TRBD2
TGTGCCAGCGCCCTAGCGGGGGGGAACACCGGGGAGCTGTTTTTT
CASALAGGNTGELFF
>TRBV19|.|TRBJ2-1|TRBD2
TGTGCCAGTAGTATTTTCGGGACTAGCGTCAATGAGCAGTTCTTC
CASSIFGTSVNEQFF
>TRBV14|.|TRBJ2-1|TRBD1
TGTGCCAGCAGCCCTTATGACAGGGGGCTCGATGAGCAGTTCTTC
CASSPYDRGLDEQFF
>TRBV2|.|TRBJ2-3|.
TGTGCCAGCAGTGAACGGTGGGGGGATTCAGATACGCAGTATTTT
CASSERWGDSDTQYF
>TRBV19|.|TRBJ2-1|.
TGTGCCACACATAAACAGGGTGGGTCCTACAATGAGCAGTTCTTC
CATHKQGGSYNEQFF
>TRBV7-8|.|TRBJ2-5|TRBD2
TGTGCCAGCAGCCCTGGACTAGCTTCCCTAGGGGAGACCCAGTACTTC
CASSPGLASLGETQYF
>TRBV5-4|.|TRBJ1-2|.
TGTGCCAGCAGCTTGCGACCAACGGTGGGCTATGGCTACACCTTC
CASSLRPTVGYGYTF
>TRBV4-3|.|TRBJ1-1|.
TGCGCCAGCAGCCAAGCGATACACACTGAAGCTTTCTTT
CASSQAIHTEAFF
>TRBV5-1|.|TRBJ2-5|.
TGCGCCAGCAGCTTGGGATATGGAGCGGGGACAGCAGAGACCCAGTACTTC
CASSLGYGAGTAETQYF
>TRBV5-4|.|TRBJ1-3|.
TGTGCCAGCAGCTGGCAGACAGGTTCTGGGTCTGGAAACACCATATATTTT
CASSWQTGSGSGNTIYF
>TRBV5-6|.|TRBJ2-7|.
TGTGCCAGCAGCTTGGTGGGGTCAGGCTACGAGCAGTACTTC
CASSLVGSGYEQYF
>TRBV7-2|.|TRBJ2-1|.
TGTGCCAGCAGCCCCCCCGGCAGGGCCTACAATGAGCAGTTCTTC
CASSPPGRAYNEQFF
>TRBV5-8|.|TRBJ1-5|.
TGTGCCAGCAGCTCGTTAGTATCTGGAGGTCAGAGCAATCAGCCCCAGCATTTT
CASSSLVSGGQSNQPQHF
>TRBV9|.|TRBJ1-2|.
TGTGCCAGCAGCGTAGGGTGGGAGGGTGGCTACACCTTC
CASSVGWEGGYTF
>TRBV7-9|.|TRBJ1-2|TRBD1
TGTGCCAGCAGCTTAGGGACAGGGGATGGCTACACCTTC
CASSLGTGDGYTF
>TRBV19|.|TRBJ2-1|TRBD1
TGTGCCAGTAATTCGGGACAGCCCTACAATGAGCAGTTCTTC
CASNSGQPYNEQFF
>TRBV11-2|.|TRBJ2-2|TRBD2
TGTGCCAGCAGCTTTAGCGGGTACACCGGGGAGCTGTTTTTT
CASSFSGYTGELFF
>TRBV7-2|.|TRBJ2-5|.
TGTGCCAGCAGCCGGGGGTTCGGGGAGACCCAGTACTTC
CASSRGFGETQYF
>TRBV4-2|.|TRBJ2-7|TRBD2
TGTGCCAGCAGCCTTGGGACTAGCGGGGGGCCGAAGAAGTCCTACGAGCAGTACTTC
CASSLGTSGGPKKSYEQYF
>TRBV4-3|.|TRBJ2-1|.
TGCGCCAGCAGCCAAGATATAGGTGGGGACTGGCGTACGGGGAATGAGCAGTTCTTC
CASSQDIGGDWRTGNEQFF
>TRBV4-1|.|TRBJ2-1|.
TGCGCCAGCAGCCAAGCTTGGGGGAATGAGCAGTTCTTC
CASSQAWGNEQFF
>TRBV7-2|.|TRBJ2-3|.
TGTGCCAGCAGCAACCCTCGGACACCAGGCACGCAGTATTTT
CASSNPRTPGTQYF
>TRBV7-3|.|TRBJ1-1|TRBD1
TGTGCCAGCAGACCCAGGACAGGGAGGGATCCTGAAGCTTTCTTT
CASRPRTGRDPEAFF
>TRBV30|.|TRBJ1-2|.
TGTGCCTGGACCCACCACCGGGCAGGGTATGGCTACACCTTC
CAWTHHRAGYGYTF
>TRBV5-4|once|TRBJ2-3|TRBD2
TGTGCCAGCACAAAGCGGGGGCCCTTCACAGATACGCAGTATTTT
CASTKRGPFTDTQYF
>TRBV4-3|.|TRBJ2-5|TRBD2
TGCGCCAGCAGCCAAGGGGCGTCCCAAGCGGGGTGGTGGGAGACCCAGTACTTC
CASSQGASQAGWWETQYF
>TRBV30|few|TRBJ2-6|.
TGTGCCTGGAGCTTGACAGGTAGCTCTGCGGTCTCTGGGGCCAACGTCCTGACTTTC
CAWSLTGSSAVSGANVLTF
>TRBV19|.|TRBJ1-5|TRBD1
TGTGCCAGTAGGGGGACAGGGGGCGCAGGGCAGCCCCAGCATTTT
CASRGTGGAGQPQHF
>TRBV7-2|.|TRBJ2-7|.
TGTGCCAGCAGCTTATCCCCGCGCCAAGCGATCGGCTACGAGCAGTACTTC
CASSLSPRQAIGYEQYF
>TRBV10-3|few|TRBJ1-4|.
TGTGCCATCGGGACCGAGGAAAAACTGTTTTTT
CAIGTEEKLFF
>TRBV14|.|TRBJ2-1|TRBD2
TGTGCCAGCAGCCAGGTCGATAGCGGGGTCTTTGAGCAGTTCTTC
CASSQVDSGVFEQFF
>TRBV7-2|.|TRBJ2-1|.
TGTGCCAGCAGCTTAGAAGGGGACAAGTACAATGAGCAGTTCTTC
CASSLEGDKYNEQFF
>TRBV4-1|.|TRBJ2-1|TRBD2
TGCGCCAGCAGCCAAGTCGATCTGGGACTAGCGGGGGCGAATGAGCAGTTCTTC
CASSQVDLGLAGANEQFF
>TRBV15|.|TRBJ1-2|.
TGTGCCACCAGCAGAGATTACTGGGGGAAAAAAAGGGACTACACCTTC
CATSRDYWGKKRDYTF
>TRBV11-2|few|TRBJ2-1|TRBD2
TGTGCCAGCAGCTTAGACGGGGGGGGTTACAATGAGCAGTTCTTC
CASSLDGGGYNEQFF
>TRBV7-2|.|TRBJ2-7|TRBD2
TGTGCCAGCAGCCTCGGACTAGCGGGGGCCTTCGCCTACGAGCAGTACTTC
CASSLGLAGAFAYEQYF
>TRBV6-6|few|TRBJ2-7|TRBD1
TGTGCCAGCAGTCCTTCCGGGACAGGGATGTACGAGCAGTACTTC
CASSPSGTGMYEQYF
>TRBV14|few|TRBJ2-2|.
TGTGCCAGCAGCCAAGGTGGAAAGGAACCATGGTCCGGGGAGCTGTTTTTT
CASSQGGKEPWSGELFF
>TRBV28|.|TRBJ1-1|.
TGTGCCAGCAGTTTAGTGGAGGGGAACACTGAAGCTTTCTTT
CASSLVEGNTEAFF
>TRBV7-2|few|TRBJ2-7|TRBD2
TGTGCCAGCAGACCCCCCCGGGCGGGGGGGCGGAACGAGCAGTACTTC
CASRPPRAGGRNEQYF
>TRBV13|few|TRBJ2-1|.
TGTGCCAGCAGCTCCGGACCACCGCTCTACAATGAGCAGTTCTTC
CASSSGPPLYNEQFF
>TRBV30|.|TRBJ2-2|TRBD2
TGTGCCTGGAGTGGATCGCCTCTAGCGGGGGGGCGCGGGGAGCTGTTTTTT
CAWSGSPLAGGRGELFF
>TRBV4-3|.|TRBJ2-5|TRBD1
TGCGCCAGCAGCCAAGAACAGGGGGCATGGGAGACCCAGTACTTC
CASSQEQGAWETQYF
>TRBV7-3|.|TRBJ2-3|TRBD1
TGTGCCAGCAGCCCAACAGGGGGCAAGGATACGCAGTATTTT
CASSPTGGKDTQYF
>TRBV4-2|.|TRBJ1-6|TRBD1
TGTGCCAGCAGCCAAGGGACAGGCGATAATTCACCCCTCCACTTT
CASSQGTGDNSPLHF
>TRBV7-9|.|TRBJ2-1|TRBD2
TGTGCCAGCAGCTTAGAGGCTAGCGGGAATGAGCAGTTCTTC
CASSLEASGNEQFF